This paragraph covers one TCR beta chain sequence. In germline, CDR1 is SEHNR, CDR2 FQNEAQ (reference sequence). This CDR3 has 14 residues. Trimming pared 5 bases from V and 1 base from J, leaving 11 bases between. These data are taken from a study of CD8 T cells in ankylosing spondylitis. Quantitative 5'-RACE with molecular barcodes generated TCR beta libraries. TCRdb analysed the 5' RACE reads with MiXCR anew, one entry per CDR3 protein. The sample contains 240,000 or so distinct CDR3 sequences, about 10% of which appear only once. The chain links TRBV7-9 to TRBJ1-1, with a tentative D call TRBD1 (5 bases). The origin of this receptor is a male donor with ankylosing spondylitis or in good health (not recorded which). The sample comprised blood, either unsorted or a sorted T cell fraction (not recorded which). The DNA of the CDR3 is TGTGCCAGCAGCCGCGGACACGAGAACACTGAAGCTTTCTTT. It translates to CASSRGHENTEAFF.